The sequence of this TCR beta chain was determined in a study of spatial heterogeneity in lung cancer. Study-level information: Alpha-chain sequences were consistently detected less often than beta-chain sequences. The mean occurrence of each unique TCR and UMI combination in raw reads exceeded nine.

This clonotype was found many times. As for time point: sample taken at primary tumor resection. Sequencing was performed on whole RNA extracted from tumor and nontumor lung tissue, or from frozen PBMC, and the material was left unsorted. Patients with untreated early-stage non-small cell lung cancer, numbering approximately 70, were the donors. Every cDNA TCR molecule received its own unique molecular identifier. MiXCR was run by TCRdb on the 5' RACE reads, yielding one entry per CDR3 protein. The top ten clones hold about 40% of a sample with 90,000 to 95,000 distinct CDR3 sequences, 10% to 15% of them seen once. V lost 0 bases to trimming and J lost 7 bases, with 13 bases between them. The length of the CDR3 is 16 residues. CDR1 is LGHNA and CDR2 is YSLEER in the germline V gene.

The chain combines TRBV4-3 with TRBJ1-6; D may be TRBD1 (5 bases). The source was PBMCs, collected at surgery. The source of this sequence is a male donor with early-stage non-small cell lung cancer. CDR3 loop: CASSQEPQGGNSPLHF. CDR3 in DNA: TGCGCCAGCAGCCAAGAACCGCAGGGAGGAAATTCACCCCTCCACTTT.